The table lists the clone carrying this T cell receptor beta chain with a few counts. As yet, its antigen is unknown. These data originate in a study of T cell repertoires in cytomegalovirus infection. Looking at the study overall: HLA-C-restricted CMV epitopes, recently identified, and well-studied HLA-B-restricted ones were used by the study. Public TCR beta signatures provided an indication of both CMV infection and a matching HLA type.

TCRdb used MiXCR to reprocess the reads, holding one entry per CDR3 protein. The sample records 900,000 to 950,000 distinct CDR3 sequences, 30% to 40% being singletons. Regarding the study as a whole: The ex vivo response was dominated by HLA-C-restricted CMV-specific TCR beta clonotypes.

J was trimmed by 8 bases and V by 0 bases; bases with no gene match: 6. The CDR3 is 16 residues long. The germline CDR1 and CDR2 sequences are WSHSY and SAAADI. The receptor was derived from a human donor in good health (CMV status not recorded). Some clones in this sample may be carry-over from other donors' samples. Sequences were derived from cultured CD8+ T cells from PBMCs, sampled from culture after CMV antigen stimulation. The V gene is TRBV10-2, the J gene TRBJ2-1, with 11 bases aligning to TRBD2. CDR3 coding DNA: TGCGCCAGCAGTGAGTCGGGTAGCGGGGGGGCCTATGAGCAGTTCTTC. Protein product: CASSESGSGGAYEQFF.